This T cell receptor beta chain was captured in a study of T cell repertoires in cytomegalovirus infection. About this clonotype: The antigen is undetermined.

Trimming shortened V by 6 bases and J by 1 base, and 15 bases separated the two germline ends. Germline lookup yields CDR1 LGHDT and CDR2 YNNKEL (reference sequence). CDR3 length equals 15 residues. Study-wide points: Dominating the ex vivo response were HLA-C-restricted CMV-specific TCR beta clonotypes.

One entry per CDR3 protein results from TCRdb running MiXCR on the reads. The table shows about 740,000 distinct CDR3 sequences, with less than 40% occurring only once. This chain joins TRBV3-1 and TRBJ1-1; D is possibly TRBD1 (6 bases). The source of this sequence is a human donor in good health (CMV status not recorded). Some clones in this sample may be carry-over from other donors' samples. Sequencing was carried out using PBMCs. CDR3 protein: CASRLQGRANTEAFF. The CDR3 DNA reads TGTGCCAGCAGGTTACAGGGTCGAGCGAACACTGAAGCTTTCTTT.